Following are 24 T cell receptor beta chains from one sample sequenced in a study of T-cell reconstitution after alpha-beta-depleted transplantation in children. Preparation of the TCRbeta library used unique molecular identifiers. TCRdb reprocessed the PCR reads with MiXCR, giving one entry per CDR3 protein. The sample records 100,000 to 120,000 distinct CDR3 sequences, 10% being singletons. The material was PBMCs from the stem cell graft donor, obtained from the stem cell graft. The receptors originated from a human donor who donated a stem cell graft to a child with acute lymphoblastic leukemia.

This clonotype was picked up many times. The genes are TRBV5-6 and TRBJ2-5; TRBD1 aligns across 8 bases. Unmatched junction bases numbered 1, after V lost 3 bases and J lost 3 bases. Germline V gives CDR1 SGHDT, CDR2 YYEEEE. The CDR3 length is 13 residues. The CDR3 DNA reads TGTGCCAGCAGCTCGGGACAGGAAGAGACCCAGTACTTC. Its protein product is CASSSGQEETQYF. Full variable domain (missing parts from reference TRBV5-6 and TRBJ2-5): DAGVTQSPTHLIKTRGQQVTLRCSPKSGHDTVSWYQQALGQGPQFIFQYYEEEERQRGNFPDRFSGHQFPNYSSELNVNALLLGDSALYLCASSSGQEETQYFGPGTRLLVL.

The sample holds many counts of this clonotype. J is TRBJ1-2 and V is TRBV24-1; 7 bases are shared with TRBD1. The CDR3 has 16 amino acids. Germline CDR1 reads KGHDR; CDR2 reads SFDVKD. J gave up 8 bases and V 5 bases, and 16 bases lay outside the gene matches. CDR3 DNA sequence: TGTGCCACCAGTGCCGCGACCCCGGACAGGCTCTCAGGCTACACCTTC. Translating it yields CATSAATPDRLSGYTF.

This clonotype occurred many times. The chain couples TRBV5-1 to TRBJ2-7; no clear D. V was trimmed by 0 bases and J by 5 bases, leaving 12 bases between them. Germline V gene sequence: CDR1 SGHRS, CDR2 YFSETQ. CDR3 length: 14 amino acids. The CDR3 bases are TGCGCCAGCAGCTTGGTGGGTGAGGTCGACGAGCAGTACTTC. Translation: CASSLVGEVDEQYF.

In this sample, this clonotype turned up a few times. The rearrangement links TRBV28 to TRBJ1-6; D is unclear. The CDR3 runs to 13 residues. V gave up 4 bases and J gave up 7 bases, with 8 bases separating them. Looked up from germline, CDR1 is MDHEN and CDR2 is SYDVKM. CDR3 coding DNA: TGTGCCAGCAGTTCTCCGTACAATTCACCCCTCCACTTT. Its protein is CASSSPYNSPLHF.

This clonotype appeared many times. The CDR3 region is CASSSREYEQYF. For the CDR3, the DNA is TGTGCCAGCAGCTCACGGGAGTACGAGCAGTACTTC. The chain combines TRBV7-9 with TRBJ2-7, with D possibly TRBD2 on 6 matching bases. V was pared by 4 bases and J by 4 bases, with 8 bases between. CDR1 and CDR2 from the germline V gene are SEHNR and FQNEAQ (reference sequence). CDR3 size: 12 residues. Using reference TRBV7-9 and TRBJ2-7 for the parts outside the CDR3, the full variable domain is DTGVSQNPRHKITKRGQNVTFRCDPISEHNRLYWYRQTLGQGPEFLTYFQNEAQLEKSRLLSDRFSAERPKGSFSTLEIQRTEQGDSAMYLCASSSREYEQYFGPGTRLTVT.

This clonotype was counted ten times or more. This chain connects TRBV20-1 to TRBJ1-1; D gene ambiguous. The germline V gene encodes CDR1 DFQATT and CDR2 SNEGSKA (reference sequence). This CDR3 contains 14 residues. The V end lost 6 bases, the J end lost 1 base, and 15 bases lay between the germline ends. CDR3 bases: TGCAGTGCCATCAGTCGACGGGGGAACACTGAAGCTTTCTTT. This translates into CSAISRRGNTEAFF.

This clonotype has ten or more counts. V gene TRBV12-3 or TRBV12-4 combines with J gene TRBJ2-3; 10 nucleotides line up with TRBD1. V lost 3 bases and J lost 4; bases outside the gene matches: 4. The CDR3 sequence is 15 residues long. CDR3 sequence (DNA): TGTGCCAGCAGTTTGGCCGGGACAGGGGCAGATACGCAGTATTTT. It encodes CASSLAGTGADTQYF.

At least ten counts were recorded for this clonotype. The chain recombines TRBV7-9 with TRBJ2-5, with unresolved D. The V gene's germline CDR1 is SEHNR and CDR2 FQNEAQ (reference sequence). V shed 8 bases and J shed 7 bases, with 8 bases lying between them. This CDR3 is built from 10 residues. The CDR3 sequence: CASSPGTQYF. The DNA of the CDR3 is TGTGCCAGCTCCCCAGGGACCCAGTACTTC.

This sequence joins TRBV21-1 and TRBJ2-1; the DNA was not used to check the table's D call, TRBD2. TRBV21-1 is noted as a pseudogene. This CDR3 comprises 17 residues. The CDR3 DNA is TGTGCCAGCAGCAAAGTGGAGTCGGGACTAGCGGGCAATGAGCAGTTCTTC. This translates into CASSKVESGLAGNEQFF.

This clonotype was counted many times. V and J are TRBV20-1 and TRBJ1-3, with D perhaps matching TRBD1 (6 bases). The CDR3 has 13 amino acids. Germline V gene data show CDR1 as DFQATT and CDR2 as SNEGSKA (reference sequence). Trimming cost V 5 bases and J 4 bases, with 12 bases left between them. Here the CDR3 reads CSALTGFGNTIYF. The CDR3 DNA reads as TGCAGTGCTCTGACAGGCTTCGGAAACACCATATATTTT.

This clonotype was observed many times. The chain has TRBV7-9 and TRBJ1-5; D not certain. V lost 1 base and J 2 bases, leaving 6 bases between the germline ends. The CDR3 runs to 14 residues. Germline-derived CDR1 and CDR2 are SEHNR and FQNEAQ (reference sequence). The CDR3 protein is CASSLEGRNQPQHF. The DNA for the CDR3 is TGTGCCAGCAGCTTAGAAGGCCGCAATCAGCCCCAGCATTTT. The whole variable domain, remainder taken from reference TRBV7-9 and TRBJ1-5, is DTGVSQNPRHKITKRGQNVTFRCDPISEHNRLYWYRQTLGQGPEFLTYFQNEAQLEKSRLLSDRFSAERPKGSFSTLEIQRTEQGDSAMYLCASSLEGRNQPQHFGDGTRLSIL.

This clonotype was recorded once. The CDR3 region has the DNA TGTGCCAGCACCCGCGGGACAGAATATAGCAATCAGCCCCAGCATTTT. This codes for CASTRGTEYSNQPQHF. The J gene is TRBJ1-5, the V gene TRBV6-1, with 7 bases matching TRBD1. Germline V CDR1 and CDR2: MNHNS, SASEGT. J was trimmed by 0 bases and V by 7 bases; bases with no gene match: 9. The CDR3 totals 16 residues.

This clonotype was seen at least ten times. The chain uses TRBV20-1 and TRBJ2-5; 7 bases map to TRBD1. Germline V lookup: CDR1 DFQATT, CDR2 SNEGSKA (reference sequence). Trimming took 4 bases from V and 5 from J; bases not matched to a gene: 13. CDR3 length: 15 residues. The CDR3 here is CSAKVPQGPGETQYF. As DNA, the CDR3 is TGCAGTGCTAAAGTTCCACAGGGGCCAGGCGAGACCCAGTACTTC.

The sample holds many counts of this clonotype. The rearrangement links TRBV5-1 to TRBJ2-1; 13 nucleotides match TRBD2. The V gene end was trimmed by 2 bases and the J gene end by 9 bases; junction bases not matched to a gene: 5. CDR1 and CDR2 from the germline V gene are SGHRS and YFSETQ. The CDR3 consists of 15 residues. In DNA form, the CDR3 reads TGCGCCAGCAGCTTTACTAGCGGGAGGGCCGGTGAGCAGTTCTTC. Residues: CASSFTSGRAGEQFF.

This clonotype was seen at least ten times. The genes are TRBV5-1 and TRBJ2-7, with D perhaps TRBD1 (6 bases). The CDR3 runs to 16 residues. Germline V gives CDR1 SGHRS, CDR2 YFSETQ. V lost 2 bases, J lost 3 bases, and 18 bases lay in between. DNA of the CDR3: TGCGCCAGCAGCTTCTCGGCAGGGGAGATTGACTACGAGCAGTACTTC. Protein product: CASSFSAGEIDYEQYF.

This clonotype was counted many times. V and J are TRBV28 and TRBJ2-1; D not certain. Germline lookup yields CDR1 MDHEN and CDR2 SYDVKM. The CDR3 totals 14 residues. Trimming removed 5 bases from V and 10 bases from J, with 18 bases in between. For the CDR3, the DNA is TGTGCCAGCAGTCGCCACATCGGATACCTAGAGCAGTTCTTC. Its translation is CASSRHIGYLEQFF.

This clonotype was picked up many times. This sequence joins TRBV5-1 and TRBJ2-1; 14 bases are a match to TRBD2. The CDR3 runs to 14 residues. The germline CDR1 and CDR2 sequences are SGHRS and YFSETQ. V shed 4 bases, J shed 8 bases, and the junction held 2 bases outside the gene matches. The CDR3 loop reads CASSPGLAGDEQFF. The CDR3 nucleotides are TGCGCCAGCAGCCCGGGACTAGCGGGAGATGAGCAGTTCTTC.

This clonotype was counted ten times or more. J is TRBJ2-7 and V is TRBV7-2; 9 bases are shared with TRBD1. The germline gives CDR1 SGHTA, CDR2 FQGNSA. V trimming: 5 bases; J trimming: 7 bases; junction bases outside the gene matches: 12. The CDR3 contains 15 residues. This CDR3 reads CASSLGGTGYREQYF. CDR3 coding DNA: TGTGCCAGCAGCCTTGGCGGGACAGGGTATAGAGAGCAGTACTTC.

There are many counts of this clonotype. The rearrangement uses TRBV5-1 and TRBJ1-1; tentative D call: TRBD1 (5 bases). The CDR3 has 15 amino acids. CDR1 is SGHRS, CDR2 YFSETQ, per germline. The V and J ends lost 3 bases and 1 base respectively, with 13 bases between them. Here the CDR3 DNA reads TGCGCCAGCAGCTCGCAATCAACAGGGAACACTGAAGCTTTCTTT. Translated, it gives CASSSQSTGNTEAFF.

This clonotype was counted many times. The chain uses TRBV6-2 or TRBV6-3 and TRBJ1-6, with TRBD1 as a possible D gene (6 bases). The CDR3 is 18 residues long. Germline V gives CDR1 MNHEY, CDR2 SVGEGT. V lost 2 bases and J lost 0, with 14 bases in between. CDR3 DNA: TGTGCCAGCAGTTACGTTGTTGCGGACAGCTCCTATAATTCACCCCTCCACTTT. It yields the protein CASSYVVADSSYNSPLHF.

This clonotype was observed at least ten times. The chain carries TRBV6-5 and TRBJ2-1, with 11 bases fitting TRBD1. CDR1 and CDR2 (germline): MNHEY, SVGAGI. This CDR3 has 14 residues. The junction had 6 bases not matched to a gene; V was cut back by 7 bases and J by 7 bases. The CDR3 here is CASTPGQGVNEQFF. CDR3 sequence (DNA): TGTGCCAGCACACCGGGACAGGGGGTTAATGAGCAGTTCTTC.

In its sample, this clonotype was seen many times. The CDR3 coding sequence is TGTGCCATCGGGACCACAGATACGCAGTATTTT. Its translation is CAIGTTDTQYF. The J gene is TRBJ2-3, the V gene TRBV12-3 or TRBV12-4; D may correspond to TRBD1 or TRBD2 (5 bases each). V was cut by 10 bases and J by 2 bases, with 7 bases left in between. This CDR3 spans 11 amino acids.

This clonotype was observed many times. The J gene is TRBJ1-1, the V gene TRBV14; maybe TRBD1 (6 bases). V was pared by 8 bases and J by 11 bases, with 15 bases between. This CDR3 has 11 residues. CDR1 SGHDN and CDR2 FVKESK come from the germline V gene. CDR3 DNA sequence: TGTGCCAGCGGGGGGGGCAGGGGCGCTTTCTTT. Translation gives CASGGGRGAFF.

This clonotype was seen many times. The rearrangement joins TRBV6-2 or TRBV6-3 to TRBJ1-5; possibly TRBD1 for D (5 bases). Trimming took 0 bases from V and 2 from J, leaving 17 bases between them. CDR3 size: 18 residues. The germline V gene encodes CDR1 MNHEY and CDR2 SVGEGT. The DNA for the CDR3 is TGTGCCAGCAGTTACTCGACCGCCAGGGTAATCGGCAATCAGCCCCAGCATTTT. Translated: CASSYSTARVIGNQPQHF.